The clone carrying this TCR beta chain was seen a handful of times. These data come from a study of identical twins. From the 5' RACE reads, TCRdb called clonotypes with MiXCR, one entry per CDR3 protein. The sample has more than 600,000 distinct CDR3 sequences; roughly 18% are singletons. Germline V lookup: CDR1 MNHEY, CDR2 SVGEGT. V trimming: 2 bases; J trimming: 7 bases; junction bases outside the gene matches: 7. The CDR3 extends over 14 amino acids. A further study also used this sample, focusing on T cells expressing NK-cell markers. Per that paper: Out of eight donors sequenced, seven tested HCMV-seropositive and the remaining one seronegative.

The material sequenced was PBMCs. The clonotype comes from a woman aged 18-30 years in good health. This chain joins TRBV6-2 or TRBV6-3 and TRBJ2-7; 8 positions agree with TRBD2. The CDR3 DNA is TGTGCCAGCAGTTACCCCGGGACTAGTGGTGAGCAGTACTTC. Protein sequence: CASSYPGTSGEQYF.